The present entry profiles one T cell receptor (beta chain) with its context. This sample was taken from a study of cytomegalovirus exposure and HLA in healthy donors. The PCR contained 60 Vbeta and 13 Jbeta primers. Method: immunoSEQ multiplex PCR; TCRdb's copy keeps in-frame clones and lacks some. The sample has about 170,000 clones, approximately 80% seen once. Likely unrecorded immune exposures existed in these nominally healthy donors. The receptor comes from a female donor in good health and CMV-seronegative. The sequenced sample was PBMCs.

The CDR3 DNA is TGTGCCAGCAGCTCGACAGGGGGGAGAGGCTACACCTTC. Residues: CASSSTGGRGYTF. The gene calls are TRBV7-2 and TRBJ1-2; 9 bases fit TRBD1. The junction had 5 bases not matched to a gene; V was cut back by 4 bases and J by 8 bases. The CDR3 totals 13 residues. The germline CDR1 and CDR2 sequences are SGHTA and FQGNSA.